This TCR beta chain originates from a study of shared clonotypes between healthy human individuals. Whole-study findings and limits: The study found lower generation probabilities in non-shared clonotypes than in those shared by all four donors.

About this clone itself: Its antigen is unidentified.

The DNA input per sorted-subset replicate PCR was roughly 0.2 ug, corresponding to some 33,000 T cell genomes. Clones were read by immunoSEQ multiplex PCR, and TCRdb kept only the in-frame ones, dropping some. This sample has about 2 million clones, with about 94% found just once. Positively selected for CCR7, the CD45RO-negative cells used as naive CD8 cells excluded terminally differentiated effector memory CD45RA+ cells. Sequenced: naive CD8+ T cells sorted from blood. The TCR originated in a man aged 18 to 29 in good health.

In DNA form, the CDR3 reads TGTGCCACCAGCAGGACTAGCGGGAGTTCAGATACGCAGTATTTT. Encoded protein: CATSRTSGSSDTQYF. This rearrangement joins TRBV15 to TRBJ2-3, with 12 bases that match TRBD2. Unmatched junction bases numbered 2, after V lost 3 bases and J lost 4 bases. CDR3 size: 15 residues. Germline lookup yields CDR1 LNHNV and CDR2 YYDKDF (reference sequence).